The subject of this entry is one T cell receptor (beta chain). This clonotype was found a few times. Its antigen specificity is not known. No qualities accompany the bases; no much larger clone lies one base away. Looking up the germline V gene (reference sequence) yields CDR1 LGHDT and CDR2 YNNKEL. The CDR3 sequence holds 11 residues, the cysteine and phenylalanine included. Just CDR3 DNA is preserved here, 33 bases in frame from base 1. V is cut by 5 bases and J by 5 bases, and the space between the germline ends is 6 bases. This entry belongs to a study of blood T cells in healthy people across ages (dated by TCRdb to between 2015 and 2016). For the study in its entirety: In model experiments, template switching captured roughly one uniquely barcoded TCR beta cDNA molecule for every two T cells. Four age groups were formed from the donors: young (average approximately 15 years), middle-aged (approximately 41), aged (roughly 58) and long-lived (approximately 78). Using deep sequencing normalized with unique cDNA molecular identifiers, the study measured how TCR beta repertoire diversity changes with age. The study analyzed two additional independent replicas of 1 million unique cDNA reads from the same blood draw for two donors, one aged 18 to 30 and one aged 80 or older. To avoid experimental bias, donors of different ages were distributed randomly across sequencing lanes.

The library came from 5' RACE. TCRdb lists the instrument as Illumina HiSeq 2500. A second roughly 6 to 12 cycle PCR used a sample-barcoded 5' primer and a J-beta primer mix. Each TCR beta cDNA molecule received a unique molecular identifier from a template-switch 5' adaptor carrying 12 random nucleotides. Each sample yielded at least 3 million CDR3-containing paired-end reads. First-strand cDNA was synthesized from all RNA with the Mint cDNA synthesis kit, primed by a TRBC-specific oligonucleotide. After uracil-DNA glycosylase treatment, a first 18-cycle PCR used universal primers M1SS and BC2_uni_R on all cDNA. In the paper's pipeline: For normalization, 1 million high-quality reads were randomly selected from each sample, with every read carrying a distinct molecular identifier. Reads sharing molecular identifiers were discarded rather than binned into consensus sequences. MiTCR, with a Q25 quality threshold and the strictest error-elimination algorithm, was used for CDR3 identification, clonotype clustering and error correction. A nonparametric unseen species model with Euler transformation was used to estimate lower-bound total TCR beta diversity. Using fastp trimming at Q25 and MiXCR clonotype assembly, TCRdb reanalyzed the public sequencing data and kept in-frame beta chains. Rows with a matching CDR3 protein are joined into one entry that keeps the most common DNA and genes. The V and J calls and clone size are TCRdb's, not the authors'. Present in this sample are roughly 1,800,000 distinct CDR3 sequences, roughly 50% of which were seen just once. The ten largest clonotypes hold over 2% of the sample.

Paper-wide results and their limitations: Total diversity estimates from one million sequenced T cells were considered lower bounds and underestimates. The percentage of naive T cells measured by flow cytometry correlated strongly with observed TCR beta diversity. Since profiling was done on bulk unsorted PBMCs, naive and antigen-experienced compartments could not be conclusively compared. The CMV infection status of donors was not known, potentially confounding age-related changes in expanded clonotypes. Compared with the aged group, more naive CD4+ T cells, fewer expanded clones and increased TCR diversity were shown by the long-lived group, suggesting age selection. As age increased, observed TCR beta diversity per million T cells dropped in a roughly linear way, and a significant reduction was already evident by age 40.

The approximately 39 donors, aged roughly 6 to 95 years, were systemically healthy Caucasian individuals from Russia. Each donor gave about 9.7 milliliters of peripheral blood, drawn into EDTA-treated Vacutainer tubes. Ficoll-Paque density-gradient centrifugation was used to isolate PBMCs, with at least 6 million per sample. Total RNA, at least 5 micrograms per sample, was extracted from PBMCs with Trizol reagent. The percentages of naive CD45RAhigh/CD27high T cells were determined by flow cytometry on a PBMC aliquot from every donor. The sample taken for sequencing was blood. This receptor was identified in a woman in her thirties or forties in good health. The rearranged chain carries TRBV3-1 and TRBJ2-5; no confident D gene assignment can be made. CDR3 region: CASSKVETQYF. Here is the DNA: TGTGCCAGCAGCAAAGTGGAGACCCAGTACTTC.